The clone carrying this TCR beta chain was recorded once. The antigen is undetermined. Treatment in this sample: roughly 20 received Ad26.COV2.S at low or high dose, single or two shots; 5 received placebo; per-sample allocation not given. Samples came from day 63 after the first vaccine or placebo injection. Trimming removed 5 bases from V and 2 bases from J, with 5 bases in between. The V gene's germline CDR1 is MNHEY and CDR2 SMNVEV (reference sequence). The length of the CDR3 is 12 residues. The sample comes from a study of Ad26.COV2.S vaccination and SARS-CoV-2 variants. About the research overall: Each vaccinee took Ad26.COV2.S intramuscularly, once or twice 56 days apart.

General study points: Quantification of TCR breadth and depth may have yielded underestimates of total T cell responses.

Clones were sequenced by immunoSEQ multiplex PCR, and TCRdb holds only the in-frame ones, with some missing. This sample yields about 400,000 clones, of which 89% are seen a single time; under 2% belongs to the top ten. This specimen was peripheral blood, taken in a trial of Ad26.COV2.S vaccine versus placebo. The rearrangement uses TRBV27 and TRBJ2-3; D not resolved. The TCR sequence derives from a person aged 18-65 years who received the Ad26.COV2.S COVID-19 vaccine or a placebo. CDR3 in amino acids: CASSPNTDTQYF. In DNA form, the CDR3 reads TGTGCCAGCAGTCCTAACACAGATACGCAGTATTTT.